These 25 T cell receptor beta chains were all obtained from the same sample, sequenced in a study of ipilimumab plus nivolumab after autologous stem cell transplantation. Generated by immunoSEQ multiplex PCR, the TCRdb table keeps only in-frame clones and is missing some. The table has approximately 15,000 clones, 80% seen once; the top ten hold approximately 10%. The sequences come from PBMCs, collected in a trial of ipilimumab plus nivolumab as post-transplant consolidation. These TCRs come from a male donor with diffuse large B-cell lymphoma.

The gene calls are TRBV6-6 and TRBJ1-1; 9 positions match TRBD1. V dropped 6 bases and J dropped 1; count of bases not matched to a gene: 6. Germline CDR1 is MNHNY and CDR2 is SVGAGI (reference sequence). There are 15 residues in the CDR3. In DNA form, the CDR3 reads TGTGCCAGCAGCACCCGGGGACAGGGGAACACTGAAGCTTTCTTT. It codes for CASSTRGQGNTEAFF.

The V and J genes are TRBV6-1 and TRBJ1-1; D may be TRBD1 (6 bases). V lost 5 bases and J 4 bases, leaving 14 bases between the germline ends. The CDR3 contains 14 residues. CDR1 and CDR2 from the germline V gene are MNHNS and SASEGT. CDR3 loop: CASSLSGATTEAFF. Here the CDR3 DNA reads TGTGCCAGCAGTTTATCGGGGGCTACCACTGAAGCTTTCTTT.

The chain combines TRBV11-2 with TRBJ1-3; tentative D call: TRBD1 (6 bases). The germline CDR1 and CDR2 sequences are SGHAT and FQNNGV. The CDR3 covers 18 residues. V lost 0 bases and J lost 3, with 18 bases in between. CDR3 sequence reads: CASSLDVRRTANGNTIYF. In nucleotides, the CDR3 is TGTGCCAGCAGCTTAGATGTTAGGAGGACAGCTAATGGAAACACCATATATTTT.

The chain has TRBV30 and TRBJ2-6; D call uncertain. Trimming cost V 3 bases and J 4 bases, with 16 bases left between them. This CDR3 region has 16 residues. Germline CDR1 is GTSNPN and CDR2 is SVGIG (reference sequence). As DNA, the CDR3 is TGTGCCTGGAGGCTAAGGCTAGGGTACGGGGCCAACGTCCTGACTTTC. Encoded protein: CAWRLRLGYGANVLTF.

The table lists this clone with a few counts. The V call is TRBV19, the J call TRBJ1-6, with 9 bases aligning to TRBD1. The germline CDR1 and CDR2 sequences are LNHDA and SQIVND (reference sequence). There are 17 residues in the CDR3. V lost 4 bases, J lost 0 bases, and 4 bases stayed unmatched. CDR3 sequence (DNA): TGTGCCAGTAGTAAAGGGACAGGGTTCTCCTATAATTCACCCCTCCACTTT. Translation gives CASSKGTGFSYNSPLHF.

On this clone itself: This CDR3 is also generated by other DNA sequences in the sample. The J gene is TRBJ2-5, the V gene TRBV6-1, with 9 bases aligning to TRBD2. CDR3 size: 16 residues. V lost 2 bases and J lost 1; bases outside the gene matches: 5. Germline V gene data show CDR1 as MNHNS and CDR2 as SASEGT. CDR3 coding DNA: TGTGCCAGCAGTGAACTGGCGGGGGGGCCCCAAGAGACCCAGTACTTC. This gives the protein CASSELAGGPQETQYF.

This clone was detected once. The chain carries TRBV9 and TRBJ2-7; D is unresolved. CDR1 and CDR2 (germline): SGDLS, YYNGEE. This CDR3 spans 13 amino acids. The V gene lost 4 bases and the J gene lost 5 bases, with 13 bases spanning the gap. The CDR3 nucleotides read TGTGCCAGCAGCCCACCACTCGCCCACGAGCAGTACTTC. The encoded protein is CASSPPLAHEQYF. The full variable domain, completed using reference TRBV9 and TRBJ2-7, is DSGVTQTPKHLITATGQRVTLRCSPRSGDLSVYWYQQSLDQGLQFLIQYYNGEERAKGNILERFSAQQFPDLHSELNLSSLELGDSALYFCASSPPLAHEQYFGPGTRLTVT.

The chain has TRBV6-6 and TRBJ2-1; TRBD1 is a possible D gene (5 bases). Trimming cost V 5 bases and J 9 bases, with 8 bases left between them. This CDR3 has 11 amino acids. The germline V gene encodes CDR1 MNHNY and CDR2 SVGAGI (reference sequence). For the CDR3, the DNA is TGTGCCAGCAGTACAGACAGTGAGCAGTTCTTC. This codes for CASSTDSEQFF.

The chain has TRBV19 and TRBJ1-5; no clear D. This CDR3 has 12 amino acids. Trimming stripped 8 bases from V and 3 bases from J, with 8 bases between. Germline loops: CDR1 LNHDA, CDR2 SQIVND (reference sequence). The DNA of the CDR3 is TGTGCCAGTTCAGATTTCAATCAGCCCCAGCATTTT. Residues: CASSDFNQPQHF. The full variable domain, rest sourced from reference TRBV19 and TRBJ1-5, is DGGITQSPKYLFRKEGQNVTLSCEQNLNHDAMYWYRQDPGQGLRLIYYSQIVNDFQKGDIAEGYSVSREKKESFPLTVTSAQKNPTAFYLCASSDFNQPQHFGDGTRLSIL.

The chain combines TRBV4-3 with TRBJ2-7, with D possibly matching TRBD1 (5 bases). Germline assignment: CDR1 LGHNA and CDR2 YSLEER. V was cut by 2 bases and J by 2 bases, with 13 bases left in between. The length of the CDR3 is 15 residues. The CDR3 bases are TGCGCCAGCAGCCAAAGGCAGGGATATACCTACGAGCAGTACTTC. Its protein is CASSQRQGYTYEQYF.

The chain recombines TRBV6-8 with TRBJ2-1; 7 nucleotides agree with TRBD2. Trimming cost V 11 bases and J 4 bases; bases outside gene matches: 14. The germline CDR1 and CDR2 sequences are MNHGY and SAAAGT. The length of the CDR3 is 15 residues. CDR3 sequence: CAGGGPGPLYNEQFF. The CDR3 coding sequence is TGTGCCGGGGGGGGTCCGGGACCGTTATACAATGAGCAGTTCTTC.

This chain joins TRBV7-8 and TRBJ1-5, with D perhaps TRBD1 (6 bases). Between the trimmed V and J ends, which lost 3 bases and 4 bases, there was a span of 16 bases. The CDR3 is 16 amino acids. Germline loops: CDR1 SGHVS, CDR2 FQNEAQ. The CDR3 protein is CASSLLVRGANQPQHF. The CDR3 DNA sequence: TGTGCCAGCAGCTTGTTGGTCAGGGGAGCAAATCAGCCCCAGCATTTT.

This clone was observed a single time. The chain employs TRBV19 and TRBJ2-7; the D gene could be TRBD1 or TRBD2 (5 bases each). Germline-derived CDR1 and CDR2 are LNHDA and SQIVND (reference sequence). CDR3 length equals 13 residues. Trimming removed 1 base from V and 6 bases from J, with 10 bases in between. DNA for the CDR3: TGTGCCAGTAGTATAGTGGGGGTAAGCGAGCAGTACTTC. This gives the protein CASSIVGVSEQYF. Based on the CDR3 plus reference TRBV19 and TRBJ2-7, the full variable domain is DGGITQSPKYLFRKEGQNVTLSCEQNLNHDAMYWYRQDPGQGLRLIYYSQIVNDFQKGDIAEGYSVSREKKESFPLTVTSAQKNPTAFYLCASSIVGVSEQYFGPGTRLTVT.

V and J are TRBV7-2 and TRBJ2-7, with a weak D call TRBD1 (6 bases). V was pared by 4 bases and J by 0 bases, with 13 bases between. The CDR3 sequence is 15 residues long. Germline lookup yields CDR1 SGHTA and CDR2 FQGNSA. CDR3 DNA sequence: TGTGCCAGCAGCTCATCAGGGGCCAGCTCCTACGAGCAGTACTTC. Its protein is CASSSSGASSYEQYF.

The chain is built from TRBV6-6 and TRBJ2-7; 7 bases fit TRBD1. Germline values: CDR1 MNHNY, CDR2 SVGAGI (reference sequence). Trimming cost V 5 bases and J 6 bases; bases outside gene matches: 13. This CDR3 is 15 amino acids long. As DNA, the CDR3 is TGTGCCAGCAGTGGATATCGGGACAGTCCCCTCGAGCAGTACTTC. This gives the protein CASSGYRDSPLEQYF.

This clone came up once. J is TRBJ1-4 and V is TRBV11-2; the D is unclear. Trimming took off 5 bases at V and 5 bases at J, with 9 bases between the two ends. The germline CDR1 and CDR2 sequences are SGHAT and FQNNGV. CDR3 length: 13 residues. CDR3 sequence reads: CASSPAPNEKLFF. Written as DNA, the CDR3 is TGTGCCAGCAGCCCCGCTCCCAATGAAAAACTGTTTTTT.

This clone appeared a single time. The chain employs TRBV7-2 and TRBJ2-1; D is undetermined. The V end lost 5 bases, the J end lost 0 bases, and 5 bases lay between the germline ends. The CDR3 spans 13 residues. Germline CDR1 is SGHTA and CDR2 is FQGNSA. The CDR3 nucleotides read TGTGCCAGCAGCCTCATCTCCTACAATGAGCAGTTCTTC. Protein sequence: CASSLISYNEQFF.

This chain links TRBV18 with TRBJ2-2; D unclear. Germline CDR1 and CDR2: KGHSH and LQKENI. V lost 4 bases and J 3 bases, leaving 6 bases between the germline ends. This CDR3 spans 13 amino acids. This CDR3 is CASSRRDTGELFF. The CDR3, as DNA: TGTGCCAGCTCACGGCGCGACACCGGGGAGCTGTTTTTT.

The chain carries TRBV29-1 and TRBJ1-1; D is possibly TRBD1 (6 bases). V lost 6 bases, J lost 4 bases, and 18 bases lay in between. Germline V gene lookup returns CDR1 SQVTM and CDR2 ANQGSEA. The CDR3 totals 14 residues. Written as DNA, the CDR3 is TGCAGCGTGGAGCCCCACGGGGGCCGCACTGAAGCTTTCTTT. It yields the protein CSVEPHGGRTEAFF.

The chain has TRBV19 and TRBJ1-1; D is unclear. CDR1 is LNHDA and CDR2 is SQIVND in the germline V gene (reference sequence). The ends were cut back, 3 bases at V and 8 bases at J, with 19 bases in the middle. The CDR3 length is 15 residues. The CDR3 sequence: CASSIIGGQRGEAFF. The DNA of the CDR3 is TGTGCCAGTAGTATTATTGGAGGGCAAAGAGGCGAAGCTTTCTTT.

This clone has more than one count but fewer than ten. V is TRBV13 and J is TRBJ2-5, with 8 bases matching TRBD2. CDR1 is PRHDT, CDR2 FYEKMQ, per germline (reference sequence). V gave up 6 bases and J gave up 5 bases; unmatched junction bases: 8. The CDR3 contains 14 residues. Here the CDR3 reads CASSLKRGRETQYF. In DNA, the CDR3 is TGTGCCAGCAGTTTAAAGCGGGGGAGGGAGACCCAGTACTTC.

This chain links TRBV6-5 with TRBJ2-7, with 8 bases aligning to TRBD2. There are 15 residues in the CDR3. Germline V CDR1 and CDR2: MNHEY, SVGAGI. V lost 6 bases to trimming and J lost 3 bases; unmatched junction nucleotides: 10. As DNA, the CDR3 is TGTGCCAGCAGACCTCGGACTAGCCCTTACTACGAGCAGTACTTC. Its protein is CASRPRTSPYYEQYF.

This chain joins TRBV2 and TRBJ1-2, with TRBD1 matching 7 bases. The J segment lost 7 bases and the V segment lost 5 bases, leaving 7 bases of the junction unmatched. CDR1 SNHLY and CDR2 FYNNEI come from the germline V gene. The length of the CDR3 is 13 residues. This chain's CDR3 is CASSRQGGIGYTF. The CDR3 DNA sequence: TGTGCCAGCAGTCGTCAGGGGGGGATTGGCTACACCTTC.

This rearrangement joins TRBV13 to TRBJ2-1, with D perhaps TRBD2 (6 bases). The germline gives CDR1 PRHDT, CDR2 FYEKMQ (reference sequence). V shed 1 base and J shed 4 bases, with 11 bases lying between them. This CDR3 is 15 amino acids long. The CDR3, as DNA: TGTGCCAGCAGCTTAGAATCGGGGACTTACAATGAGCAGTTCTTC. Translating gives CASSLESGTYNEQFF.

The chain is built from TRBV4-1 and TRBJ1-5, with 9 positions matching TRBD1. This CDR3 contains 16 residues. The germline CDR1 and CDR2 sequences are MGHRA and YSYEKL. The V and J ends lost 0 bases and 10 bases, in that order; junction bases with no gene match: 10. Here the CDR3 DNA reads TGCGCCAGCAGCCAAGAAATTGGGACAGGGCTCTTTCCCCAGCATTTT. Its protein product is CASSQEIGTGLFPQHF.